The rows below give T cell receptor beta chains drawn from one sample of a study of blood T cell repertoires in COVID-19. The assay was immunoSEQ multiplex PCR, and TCRdb's table has in-frame clones only and misses some. Among 200,000 to 300,000 clones listed, about nine tenths were seen once. Sequenced: peripheral blood. Source of these receptors: a woman aged 55-69 years who had recovered from COVID-19. Each CDR3 is given with its conserved first and last residue. The D gene is left open where the match is weak. Not every row has a clone size; where given, it reads once, few, many or a size class.

V	size	D	length	J	DNA	CDR3
TRBV29-1	NA	NA	17	TRBJ1-2	TGCAGCGTTGAAGATTGGCGAGCGAGGCGTTCTAACTATGGCTACACCTTC	CSVEDWRARRSNYGYTF
TRBV4-3	once	NA	18	TRBJ1-1	TGCGCCAGCAGCCAAGATCCGCGAGGGGGTGTATGGAACACTGAAGCTTTCTTT	CASSQDPRGGVWNTEAFF
TRBV6-6	NA	TRBD2	17	TRBJ2-5	TGTGCCAGCAGTCACCAGCCCACTAGCGGGGGGATGGAGACCCAGTACTTC	CASSHQPTSGGMETQYF
TRBV3-1/TRBV3-2	NA	TRBD1	15	TRBJ2-7	TGTGCCAGCAGCCCTATAGGGACAGGGGGAGGCGAGCAGTACTTC	CASSPIGTGGGEQYF
TRBV5-1	NA	TRBD1	15	TRBJ2-7	TGCGCCAGCAGCCCTGGACAGGGGGCTATCTACGAGCAGTACTTC	CASSPGQGAIYEQYF
TRBV9	NA	NA	17	TRBJ2-3	TGTGCCAGCAGCGTAGAGGGGGGGAGCGCATACACAGATACGCAGTATTTT	CASSVEGGSAYTDTQYF
TRBV6-5	NA	TRBD2	15	TRBJ2-1	TGTGCCAGCAGTTATGACACTAGCGGGGACAATGAGCAGTTCTTC	CASSYDTSGDNEQFF
TRBV15	once	NA	15	TRBJ2-7	TGTGCCACCAGCAGAGAGGCACAGAGTTTCAACGAGCAGTACTTC	CATSREAQSFNEQYF
TRBV15	NA	TRBD1	15	TRBJ2-7	TGTGCCACCAGCAGCTTACGGGACAGCTCCTACGAGCAGTACTTC	CATSSLRDSSYEQYF
TRBV4-1	NA	NA	14	TRBJ2-3	TGCGCCAGTTCGAGACAGGAGATGACAGATACGCAGTATTTT	CASSRQEMTDTQYF
TRBV9	NA	NA	16	TRBJ2-3	TGTGCCAGCAGCGCGCGGGACCCCGCCTTAGCAGATACGCAGTATTTT	CASSARDPALADTQYF
TRBV20-1	NA	NA	11	TRBJ1-1	TGCAGTGCTAAGCTTAACACTGAAGCTTTCTTT	CSAKLNTEAFF
TRBV28	NA	TRBD1	17	TRBJ1-5	TGTGCCAGCAGTTACCGGGACAGCCTTTATAGCAATCAGCCCCAGCATTTT	CASSYRDSLYSNQPQHF
TRBV6-2/TRBV6-3	NA	TRBD2	17	TRBJ2-7	TGTGCCAGCAGTTACTCTAGCGGGTCCCGACCATCCTACGAGCAGTACTTC	CASSYSSGSRPSYEQYF
TRBV5-1	few	NA	16	TRBJ2-6	TGCGCCAGCAGCTTGTTCAGGGGTGGTGGGGCCAACGTCCTGACTTTC	CASSLFRGGGANVLTF
TRBV11-3	NA	NA	13	TRBJ2-7	TGTGCCAGCAGCTTTGGGCAGGGGTACGAGCAGTACTTC	CASSFGQGYEQYF